The 30 T cell receptor beta chains presented below share a single source sample, sequenced in a study of cytomegalovirus exposure and HLA in healthy donors. Primers included in the PCR were 60 Vbeta and 13 Jbeta primers. Profiled with immunoSEQ multiplex PCR; TCRdb holds only in-frame clones, not every one. The sample includes approximately 100,000 clones, approximately 81% of them seen just once. Material for sequencing was PBMCs. The receptor source for this set is a man aged 40-50 years in good health and CMV-seropositive.

The J gene is TRBJ2-7, the V gene TRBV6-1; TRBD2 is a possible D gene (5 bases). Germline V gene lookup returns CDR1 MNHNS and CDR2 SASEGT. This CDR3 spans 14 amino acids. V lost 7 bases and J lost 0, with 13 bases in between. The CDR3 spells CASTLEGYSYEQYF. DNA for the CDR3: TGTGCCAGCACCCTTGAGGGATACTCCTACGAGCAGTACTTC.

This chain joins TRBV20-1 and TRBJ2-7; D perhaps matches TRBD1 (6 bases). Looked up from germline, CDR1 is DFQATT and CDR2 is SNEGSKA (reference sequence). The V gene lost 6 bases and the J gene lost 8 bases, with 14 bases spanning the gap. The CDR3 is 11 residues long. CDR3 coding DNA: TGCAGTGCCAATAAACAGGGCCAGCAGTACTTC. It specifies CSANKQGQQYF.

The V call is TRBV7-9, the J call TRBJ1-6, with 7 nucleotides matching TRBD1. CDR1 and CDR2 from the germline V gene are SEHNR and FQNEAQ (reference sequence). The CDR3 is made up of 16 amino acids. V lost 3 bases and J lost 7; bases outside the gene matches: 9. The CDR3 here is CASSLRQGNANSPLHF. The CDR3 nucleotides read TGTGCCAGCAGCTTGAGACAGGGCAATGCCAATTCACCCCTCCACTTT.

The chain joins TRBV15 to TRBJ2-7, with 9 bases that match TRBD1. Germline V lookup: CDR1 LNHNV, CDR2 YYDKDF (reference sequence). Trimming removed 5 bases from V and 3 bases from J; junction bases left unmatched: 5. The CDR3 runs to 14 residues. The CDR3 is CATSPRTGDYEQYF. In DNA form, the CDR3 reads TGTGCCACCAGCCCCCGGACAGGGGACTACGAGCAGTACTTC.

The CDR3 DNA is TGTGCCACCAGCAGAGTAGCTAGGCGGGGAGCCAAAAACATTCAGTACTTC. Translated, it gives CATSRVARRGAKNIQYF. This chain connects TRBV15 to TRBJ2-4; TRBD2 might be the D (6 bases). This CDR3 region has 17 residues. Trimming removed 1 base from V and 0 bases from J, with 13 bases in between. From germline, CDR1 is LNHNV and CDR2 YYDKDF (reference sequence).

The chain joins TRBV7-9 to TRBJ2-3, with D possibly being TRBD1 (6 bases). The CDR3 is 13 residues long. V dropped 5 bases and J dropped 6 bases, with 12 bases sitting between them. Germline V gene lookup returns CDR1 SEHNR and CDR2 FQNEAQ (reference sequence). CDR3 nucleotide sequence: TGTGCCAGCAGCCTGGGGGCTGGGGATACGCAGTATTTT. It codes for CASSLGAGDTQYF.

V is TRBV6-4 and J is TRBJ2-7, with a tentative D call TRBD2 (6 bases). Trimming took 7 bases from V and 3 from J, leaving 25 bases between them. The length of the CDR3 is 17 residues. Germline-derived CDR1 and CDR2 are MRHNA and SNTAGT. The CDR3 loop is CASKDWVAGPEGYEQYF. CDR3 sequence (DNA): TGTGCCAGCAAAGACTGGGTGGCGGGCCCGGAGGGCTACGAGCAGTACTTC.

This chain connects TRBV4-1 to TRBJ2-1; TRBD1 might be the D (6 bases). Per germline, CDR1 MGHRA and CDR2 YSYEKL. The CDR3 sequence is 14 residues long. V was shortened by 6 bases and J by 7 bases, with 16 bases between the two germline ends. CDR3 DNA sequence: TGCGCCAGCAGATGGACAGACTTTACAAATGAGCAGTTCTTC. Translated, it gives CASRWTDFTNEQFF.

This chain uses TRBV5-1 with TRBJ2-5, with TRBD2 matching 11 bases. V lost 2 bases, J lost 5 bases, and 11 bases stayed unmatched. This CDR3 comprises 17 residues. Looked up from germline, CDR1 is SGHRS and CDR2 is YFSETQ. The DNA of the CDR3 is TGCGCCAGCAGCTTAGGACTAGCGGGTTTTCGTGTGGAGACCCAGTACTTC. It is translated as CASSLGLAGFRVETQYF.

On this clone itself: The germline gene is not matched at one end of the junction; a read error may be the cause. This chain connects TRBV28 to TRBJ1-5; D is ambiguous. CDR1 and CDR2 (germline): MDHEN, SYDVKM. The CDR3 totals 11 residues. CDR3 bases: TGTGCCGGCAGCGGTCGGTACCCGCAGCATTTT. It codes for CAGSGRYPQHF.

The chain couples TRBV2 to TRBJ2-3; D is unresolved. This CDR3 is built from 12 residues. The germline V and J ends were trimmed by 4 bases and 4 bases, with 6 bases remaining between them. Germline CDR1 reads SNHLY; CDR2 reads FYNNEI. The DNA for the CDR3 is TGTGCCAGCAGTGGTTCATCAGATACGCAGTATTTT. Translated, it gives CASSGSSDTQYF.

The chain links TRBV4-1 to TRBJ1-1; the D gene is possibly TRBD1 (5 bases). The CDR3 consists of 12 residues. V was clipped by 4 bases and J by 5 bases, with 8 bases between them. The germline V gene encodes CDR1 MGHRA and CDR2 YSYEKL. CDR3 in DNA: TGCGCCAGCAGCCGACCAGGGACTGAAGCTTTCTTT. It yields the protein CASSRPGTEAFF.

This chain joins TRBV5-5 and TRBJ1-3; D may be TRBD1 (6 bases). Germline V gene data show CDR1 as SGHKS and CDR2 as YYEKEE (reference sequence). The CDR3 is 15 residues long. Trimming cost V 4 bases and J 4 bases, with 15 bases left between them. The CDR3 here is CASSRTGTPGNTIYF. The CDR3 nucleotides read TGTGCCAGCAGCCGGACCGGGACACCCGGAAACACCATATATTTT.

The rearrangement joins TRBV27 to TRBJ2-5; 7 positions match TRBD2. The CDR3 consists of 14 residues. From germline, CDR1 is MNHEY and CDR2 SMNVEV (reference sequence). Trimming removed 8 bases from V and 4 bases from J; junction bases left unmatched: 10. DNA of the CDR3: TGTGCCAGCTCTAACGGGGGGAGTGCAGAGACCCAGTACTTC. Its translation: CASSNGGSAETQYF.

The CDR3 reads CASRSEQATNEKLFF. The CDR3 DNA follows: TGTGCCAGCAGGTCCGAACAGGCAACTAATGAAAAACTGTTTTTT. The chain links TRBV6-6 to TRBJ1-4; possibly TRBD1 for D (5 bases). The ends were cut back, 6 bases at V and 0 bases at J, with 11 bases in the middle. This CDR3 region has 15 residues. CDR1 is MNHNY and CDR2 is SVGAGI in the germline V gene (reference sequence).

The DNA of the CDR3 is TGTGCCAGCAGGTGGGGGGAGGGGACCTATGGCTACACCTTC. It is translated as CASRWGEGTYGYTF. The chain uses TRBV2 and TRBJ1-2, with D perhaps matching TRBD1 (5 bases). Germline loops: CDR1 SNHLY, CDR2 FYNNEI. V lost 6 bases, J lost 4 bases, and 15 bases lay in between. The CDR3 spans 14 residues. The full variable domain, rest sourced from reference TRBV2 and TRBJ1-2, is EPEVTQTPSHQVTQMGQEVILRCVPISNHLYFYWYRQILGQKVEFLVSFYNNEISEKSEIFDDQFSVERPDGSNFTLKIRSTKLEDSAMYFCASRWGEGTYGYTFGSGTRLTVV.

The J gene is TRBJ2-6, the V gene TRBV7-2; no firm D call. This CDR3 region has 17 residues. Germline CDR1 is SGHTA and CDR2 is FQGNSA. Trimming stripped 4 bases from V and 0 bases from J, with 13 bases between. In nucleotides, the CDR3 is TGTGCCAGCAGCTCAACGGTCACCAACTCTGGGGCCAACGTCCTGACTTTC. Translated, it gives CASSSTVTNSGANVLTF.

The chain employs TRBV5-6 and TRBJ2-5; a weak D match, TRBD2 (6 bases). The CDR3 runs 14 residues. V lost 1 base and J lost 5, with 12 bases in between. Germline CDR1 reads SGHDT; CDR2 reads YYEEEE. The CDR3, as DNA: TGTGCCAGCAGCTTGCTTCAGAGCGGGGAGACCCAGTACTTC. Translating gives CASSLLQSGETQYF.

This clone was found once. The chain carries TRBV19 and TRBJ2-4; D possibly corresponds to TRBD2 (5 bases). CDR1 LNHDA and CDR2 SQIVND come from the germline V gene (reference sequence). The V gene lost 4 bases and the J gene lost 0 bases, with 16 bases spanning the gap. The CDR3 sequence is 17 residues long. The chain's CDR3 is CASSTDSAGLAKNIQYF. The CDR3 coding sequence is TGTGCCAGTAGTACAGATTCGGCGGGCTTAGCCAAAAACATTCAGTACTTC.

This clone was counted once. This chain connects TRBV7-8 to TRBJ2-7; TRBD2 is a possible D gene (5 bases). V was pared by 3 bases and J by 7 bases, with 7 bases between. The CDR3 extends over 11 amino acids. CDR1 and CDR2 from the germline V gene are SGHVS and FQNEAQ. The CDR3 DNA sequence: TGTGCCAGCAGCTTTCGAGGGGAGCAGTACTTC. This translates into CASSFRGEQYF.

Worth noting for this clone: At one end the junction does not follow the germline gene, possibly because of a read error. This chain connects TRBV7-9 to TRBJ2-3, with a weak D call TRBD2 (5 bases). The CDR3 totals 16 residues. Germline V gene lookup returns CDR1 SEHNR and CDR2 FQNEAQ (reference sequence). As DNA, the CDR3 is TGTTCCAGCAGCTTAGGACTGACGTCTAGCACAGATACGCAGTATTTT. This codes for CSSSLGLTSSTDTQYF.

V is TRBV7-2 and J is TRBJ2-3; D possibly corresponds to TRBD1 (5 bases). The germline gives CDR1 SGHTA, CDR2 FQGNSA. CDR3 length: 13 amino acids. V was cut by 5 bases and J by 2 bases, with 8 bases left in between. CDR3 sequence (DNA): TGTGCCAGCAGCGCCAGGGTCACAGATACGCAGTATTTT. It yields the protein CASSARVTDTQYF.

The chain carries TRBV5-5 and TRBJ2-3; TRBD1 is a possible D gene (6 bases). The germline gives CDR1 SGHKS, CDR2 YYEKEE (reference sequence). Trimming shortened V by 1 base and J by 6 bases, and 12 bases separated the two germline ends. The CDR3 runs 14 residues. In nucleotides, the CDR3 is TGTGCCAGCAGCTTGTGGACAGACCTGGATACGCAGTATTTT. This sequence encodes CASSLWTDLDTQYF.

In this sample, this clone turned up once. The chain recombines TRBV30 with TRBJ1-1, with 8 bases lining up with TRBD1. The junction had 7 bases not matched to a gene; V was cut back by 0 bases and J by 4 bases. From germline, CDR1 is GTSNPN and CDR2 SVGIG (reference sequence). CDR3 length equals 15 residues. CDR3 coding DNA: TGTGCCTGGAGTGTACGGACAGGGCGGGTCACTGAAGCTTTCTTT. Translation gives CAWSVRTGRVTEAFF.

The rearrangement joins TRBV18 to TRBJ2-1, with 9 bases lining up with TRBD1. This CDR3 comprises 15 residues. Germline trimming cut 0 bases from V and 5 bases from J; bases unmatched to any gene: 2. Germline CDR1 reads KGHSH; CDR2 reads LQKENI. The CDR3 spells CASSPPGTGNNEQFF. The CDR3 nucleotides read TGTGCCAGCTCACCACCCGGGACAGGGAACAATGAGCAGTTCTTC.

The rearrangement links TRBV6-5 to TRBJ2-7; D is uncertain. Germline CDR1 reads MNHEY; CDR2 reads SVGAGI. The CDR3 runs to 14 residues. V lost 6 bases and J lost 6, with 18 bases in between. For the CDR3, the DNA is TGTGCCAGCAGCCCCACCGTGGCATGGGCCGAGCAGTACTTC. Amino acids: CASSPTVAWAEQYF.

The chain couples TRBV18 to TRBJ2-7, with 7 bases identical to TRBD1. From germline, CDR1 is KGHSH and CDR2 LQKENI. The CDR3 runs 14 residues. Trimming at V came to 3 bases and at J to 4 bases, leaving 6 bases not matched to a gene. CDR3 amino acids: CASSPPGQPYEQYF. CDR3 in DNA: TGTGCCAGCTCACCCCCGGGACAGCCTTACGAGCAGTACTTC.

This clone was counted a few times. This chain joins TRBV15 and TRBJ2-7; TRBD1 matches at 7 bases. CDR1 is LNHNV and CDR2 is YYDKDF in the germline V gene (reference sequence). V lost 2 bases and J lost 4; bases outside the gene matches: 5. The CDR3 is 14 residues long. The CDR3 reads CATSRPLTGYEQYF. The CDR3 DNA is TGTGCCACCAGCAGACCCCTGACAGGGTACGAGCAGTACTTC.

The rearrangement links TRBV11-2 to TRBJ2-3; TRBD2 agrees at 8 bases. The V gene's germline CDR1 is SGHAT and CDR2 FQNNGV. After removal of 4 bases from V and 2 bases from J, the junction contained 17 bases not matched to a gene. The CDR3 contains 19 residues. In DNA form, the CDR3 reads TGTGCCAGCAGCTCTCAGGGCAGCGGGAGTGGCTTTTTCACAGATACGCAGTATTTT. Translation gives CASSSQGSGSGFFTDTQYF.

This clone was seen just once. The chain links TRBV5-6 to TRBJ2-1; 9 bases are a match to TRBD1. CDR1 SGHDT and CDR2 YYEEEE come from the germline V gene. Germline trimming cut 5 bases from V and 3 bases from J; bases unmatched to any gene: 6. The CDR3 is 15 amino acids. The chain's CDR3 is CASRTGQGLYNEQFF. The CDR3 DNA reads as TGTGCCAGCAGAACGGGACAGGGTCTCTACAATGAGCAGTTCTTC.